The source of this T cell receptor (beta chain) is a study of regulatory T cells in long-lasting Graves disease. Time point noted: persistent/refractory GD, antithyroid drugs over 5 years with positive TRAb. There was RNA extracted from PBMCs, and the TCR library was made from it. The germline V gene encodes CDR1 DFQATT and CDR2 SNEGSKA (reference sequence). The CDR3 covers 15 residues. V was clipped by 3 bases and J by 2 bases, with 16 bases between them. Arm-PCR of CDR3 regions and iRepertoire HTBI primers were used to build TCR beta libraries. TCRdb itself ran the multiplex PCR reads through MiXCR, one entry per CDR3 protein. The sample includes fewer than 600,000 distinct CDR3 sequences, about 22% of them seen just once. Study-wide findings and caveats: A greater number of public clonotypes (approximately 2,500) was shared by persistent patients than by new patients (approximately 1,000).

Remarks on this clonotype: The antigen is unknown.

The TCR originated in a female donor with Graves disease. The chain is built from TRBV20-1 and TRBJ1-2, with D tentatively TRBD1 (5 bases). The starting material was peripheral blood mononuclear cells (PBMCs), obtained when the disease was refractory, from a patient treated with antithyroid drugs. CDR3 nucleotides: TGCAGTGCTAGTGGGGAGGGGCCCTCCAACTATGGCTACACCTTC. Translation gives CSASGEGPSNYGYTF.